These 32 T cell receptor beta chains share one sample of origin, sequenced in a study of blood T cell repertoires in COVID-19 (dated by TCRdb to the early 2020s). Libraries came from the immunoSEQ multiplex PCR assay. This immuneACCESS table, as held by TCRdb, lists in-frame sequences with V and J called but not all clones. Of the missing ones, under half trace to an unresolved V gene in checked studies; the others have no known cause. Within this sample are about 240,000 clones, with roughly 80% of them counted one time only. Approximately 4.8% of the sample belongs to the ten largest clones. Material for sequencing was peripheral blood. These receptors were obtained from a woman in her 70s with acute or convalescent COVID-19.

This clone was detected once. The genes are TRBV29-1 and TRBJ1-5, with a weak D call TRBD1 (5 bases). Per the germline V gene, CDR1 is SQVTM and CDR2 is ANQGSEA. V lost 5 bases, J lost 2 bases, and 10 bases lay in between. The CDR3 sequence is 13 residues long. Here the CDR3 reads CSVSGYRNQPQHF. The CDR3 bases are TGCAGCGTTTCAGGGTATCGCAATCAGCCCCAGCATTTT.

The chain has TRBV4-2 and TRBJ1-2; a weak D match, TRBD1 (6 bases). V was pared by 0 bases and J by 7 bases, with 18 bases between. The CDR3 has 16 amino acids. The V gene's germline CDR1 is LGHNA and CDR2 YNFKEQ. The CDR3 reads CASSQDEGRGGGGYTF. As DNA, the CDR3 is TGTGCCAGCAGCCAAGATGAGGGCAGGGGCGGTGGTGGCTACACCTTC.

The chain combines TRBV28 with TRBJ1-3, with TRBD1 matching over 9 bases. V lost 6 bases to trimming and J lost 0 bases; unmatched junction nucleotides: 6. From germline, CDR1 is MDHEN and CDR2 SYDVKM. The CDR3 extends over 16 amino acids. The CDR3 coding sequence is TGTGCCAGCAGATTGACAGGGGGTCTCTCTGGAAACACCATATATTTT. Translating it yields CASRLTGGLSGNTIYF.

The V gene is TRBV4-2, the J gene TRBJ1-6; D is uncertain. The CDR3 runs 17 residues. Trimming took 0 bases from V and 6 from J, leaving 15 bases between them. Germline V gives CDR1 LGHNA, CDR2 YNFKEQ. CDR3 sequence: CASSQDFSPRGNSPLHF. The CDR3 DNA is TGTGCCAGCAGCCAAGATTTTTCTCCGCGGGGTAATTCACCCCTCCACTTT.

J is TRBJ1-5 and V is TRBV7-8; 8 bases align to TRBD1. The CDR3 length is 17 residues. V dropped 3 bases and J dropped 1; count of bases not matched to a gene: 8. The germline V gene has CDR1 SGHVS and CDR2 FQNEAQ. The CDR3 DNA reads TGTGCCAGCAGCTTCAGCGTAGACAGGGGAAGCAATCAGCCCCAGCATTTT. Translating it yields CASSFSVDRGSNQPQHF.

This sequence joins TRBV5-1 and TRBJ1-4; 10 bases align to TRBD1. Looked up from germline, CDR1 is SGHRS and CDR2 is YFSETQ. The ends lost 0 bases at V and 8 bases at J; junction bases unmatched: 7. This CDR3 contains 16 residues. The CDR3 DNA follows: TGCGCCAGCAGCTTGGTTTTTGACAGGGGGCCCGAAAAACTGTTTTTT. Residues: CASSLVFDRGPEKLFF.

This chain connects TRBV12-3 or TRBV12-4 to TRBJ1-2, with unresolved D. V lost 6 bases and J 8 bases, leaving 16 bases between the germline ends. The CDR3 totals 13 residues. CDR3 sequence (DNA): TGTGCCAGCAGCCCCTTTGGGCACCCCGGCTACACCTTC. It is translated as CASSPFGHPGYTF.

This clone was found a few times. The chain links TRBV20-1 to TRBJ1-2; 8 positions agree with TRBD1. Germline V gives CDR1 DFQATT, CDR2 SNEGSKA (reference sequence). J gave up 7 bases and V 4 bases, and 2 bases lay outside the gene matches. The CDR3 covers 11 residues. The CDR3 region is CSATQGAGYTF. Here the CDR3 DNA reads TGCAGTGCTACCCAGGGGGCTGGCTACACCTTC.

The genes are TRBV5-1 and TRBJ1-1; 8 bases map to TRBD1. V gave up 5 bases and J gave up 11 bases; unmatched junction bases: 11. The CDR3 contains 13 residues. Germline CDR1 is SGHRS and CDR2 is YFSETQ. CDR3 DNA sequence: TGCGCCAGCAGGGAAAGACAGGGGTTTTCGGCTTTCTTT. This translates into CASRERQGFSAFF.

CDR3 loop: CASSQSSSYEQYF. In nucleotides, the CDR3 is TGTGCCAGCAGCCAAAGTAGCTCCTACGAGCAGTACTTC. The J gene is TRBJ2-7, the V gene TRBV4-2; D is unclear. In germline, CDR1 is LGHNA, CDR2 YNFKEQ. The CDR3 spans 13 residues. V was trimmed by 2 bases and J by 0 bases, leaving 5 bases between them.

V and J are TRBV28 and TRBJ1-2, with D possibly TRBD1 on 5 matching bases. CDR1 MDHEN and CDR2 SYDVKM come from the germline V gene. Deletions cut 4 bases from V and 5 bases from J, with 17 bases between. This CDR3 comprises 15 residues. CDR3 in DNA: TGTGCCAGCAGTTCGAGCAGGGTAGCGGGGTATGGCTACACCTTC. As protein: CASSSSRVAGYGYTF.

The V and J genes are TRBV7-9 and TRBJ1-1; a possible D gene is TRBD1 (6 bases). The V and J ends lost 3 bases and 5 bases respectively, with 13 bases between them. Germline loops: CDR1 SEHNR, CDR2 FQNEAQ (reference sequence). CDR3 size: 14 residues. CDR3 protein: CASSFAGAGTEAFF. In nucleotides, the CDR3 is TGTGCCAGCAGCTTTGCAGGGGCTGGTACTGAAGCTTTCTTT.

This clone was counted a few times. The chain carries TRBV28 and TRBJ1-6; 10 bases are a match to TRBD1. CDR3 size: 15 residues. Germline V CDR1 and CDR2: MDHEN, SYDVKM. Trimming removed 6 bases from V and 6 bases from J; junction bases left unmatched: 5. CDR3 coding DNA: TGTGCCAGCAGGGGGACAGGGGATAGTAATTCACCCCTCCACTTT. This encodes CASRGTGDSNSPLHF. The full variable domain, its missing parts supplied by reference TRBV28 and TRBJ1-6, is DVKVTQSSRYLVKRTGEKVFLECVQDMDHENMFWYRQDPGLGLRLIYFSYDVKMKEKGDIPEGYSVSREKKERFSLILESASTNQTSMYLCASRGTGDSNSPLHFGNGTRLTVT.

The V call is TRBV19, the J call TRBJ1-2; 8 positions match TRBD1. The germline V gene has CDR1 LNHDA and CDR2 SQIVND (reference sequence). CDR3 size: 15 residues. Unmatched junction bases numbered 9, after V lost 4 bases and J lost 5 bases. CDR3 region: CASSTGQGGLYGYTF. The DNA of the CDR3 is TGTGCCAGTAGTACCGGACAGGGTGGGTTGTATGGCTACACCTTC.

This chain joins TRBV23-1 and TRBJ2-4; 11 positions match TRBD2. TRBV23-1 is sorted into the ORF group, with uncertain function. The CDR3 is 23 amino acids. The V segment lost 0 bases and the J segment 3 bases; nucleotides outside the gene matches: 22. The CDR3 spells CASSQSPSSILAGDTRVKNIQYF. The DNA of the CDR3 is TGCGCCAGCAGTCAATCCCCCTCCTCAATACTAGCGGGGGACACGCGGGTCAAAAACATTCAGTACTTC.

This clone came up many times. This chain joins TRBV5-6 and TRBJ1-1; D gene uncertain. Germline lookup yields CDR1 SGHDT and CDR2 YYEEEE. The CDR3 consists of 14 residues. With 0 bases removed from V and 0 bases from J, the gap between germline ends came to 6 bases. Here the CDR3 reads CASSLGQMNTEAFF. CDR3 DNA sequence: TGTGCCAGCAGCTTGGGACAAATGAACACTGAAGCTTTCTTT.

This chain links TRBV3-1 (or the pseudogene TRBV3-2) with TRBJ2-3; 9 nucleotides line up with TRBD1. CDR3 length: 15 residues. V trimming: 3 bases; J trimming: 6 bases; junction bases outside the gene matches: 7. Germline V gene lookup returns CDR1 LGHDT and CDR2 YNNKEL (reference sequence). The CDR3 coding sequence is TGTGCCAGCAGCCAGGGACAGGGATCGGGGGATACGCAGTATTTT. Encoded protein: CASSQGQGSGDTQYF.

This clone was recorded once. The J gene is TRBJ1-1, the V gene TRBV5-1; no reliable D call. Germline CDR1 is SGHRS and CDR2 is YFSETQ. The CDR3 covers 13 residues. Trimming stripped 4 bases from V and 2 bases from J, with 9 bases between. For the CDR3, the DNA is TGCGCCAGCAGCACCGACACTAACACTGAAGCTTTCTTT. Protein: CASSTDTNTEAFF.

The rearrangement joins TRBV6-5 to TRBJ1-5; 9 bases are shared with TRBD1. After removal of 6 bases from V and 4 bases from J, the junction contained 4 bases not matched to a gene. The CDR3 contains 14 residues. The germline V gene encodes CDR1 MNHEY and CDR2 SVGAGI. For the CDR3, the DNA is TGTGCCAGCAGGACCGGGACAGGGAATCAGCCCCAGCATTTT. This gives the protein CASRTGTGNQPQHF.

The rearrangement links TRBV28 to TRBJ2-1; 7 bases match TRBD2. This CDR3 region has 12 residues. CDR1 and CDR2 (germline): MDHEN, SYDVKM. Trimming at V came to 1 base and at J to 12 bases, leaving 3 bases not matched to a gene. CDR3 amino acids: CASSLSTSLQFF. In DNA form, the CDR3 reads TGTGCCAGCAGTTTATCGACTAGCTTGCAGTTCTTC. Full variable domain (outside the CDR3, taken from reference TRBV28 and TRBJ2-1): DVKVTQSSRYLVKRTGEKVFLECVQDMDHENMFWYRQDPGLGLRLIYFSYDVKMKEKGDIPEGYSVSREKKERFSLILESASTNQTSMYLCASSLSTSLQFFGPGTRLTVL.

This clone has just one count. V usage is TRBV4-3 and J usage is TRBJ1-6; D is undetermined. V lost 0 bases and J 3 bases, leaving 15 bases between the germline ends. In germline, CDR1 is LGHNA, CDR2 YSLEER. This CDR3 contains 18 residues. The CDR3 sequence: CASSQDRAIGSYNSPLHF. CDR3 nucleotides: TGCGCCAGCAGCCAAGATAGGGCGATCGGGAGCTATAATTCACCCCTCCACTTT.

The chain couples TRBV4-1 to TRBJ2-3; D remains unclear. With 1 base removed from V and 0 bases from J, the gap between germline ends came to 11 bases. CDR3 length: 16 residues. Per germline, CDR1 MGHRA and CDR2 YSYEKL. CDR3 protein: CASSQGAGYSTDTQYF. CDR3 coding DNA: TGCGCCAGCAGCCAAGGGGCAGGCTATAGCACAGATACGCAGTATTTT.

This rearrangement joins TRBV9 to TRBJ1-3; no clear D gene. V gave up 1 base and J gave up 2 bases, with 7 bases separating them. Germline assignment: CDR1 SGDLS and CDR2 YYNGEE. This CDR3 contains 14 residues. The CDR3 nucleotides are TGTGCCAGCAGCGTAAGCGGGACTGGAAACACCATATATTTT. It encodes CASSVSGTGNTIYF.

The chain is built from TRBV6-5 and TRBJ1-6, with D perhaps TRBD1 (5 bases). Trimming took off 6 bases at V and 7 bases at J, with 10 bases between the two ends. Germline CDR1 and CDR2: MNHEY and SVGAGI. CDR3 size: 13 residues. The CDR3, as DNA: TGTGCCAGCAGGGACACCCTAAATTCACCCCTCCACTTT. It encodes CASRDTLNSPLHF.

The chain uses TRBV19 and TRBJ2-2, with D perhaps matching TRBD1 (5 bases). Germline lookup yields CDR1 LNHDA and CDR2 SQIVND (reference sequence). Trimming pared 1 base from V and 4 bases from J, leaving 10 bases between. The CDR3 has 15 residues. As DNA, the CDR3 is TGTGCCAGTAGTATAGGCAGGGCTGGCACCGGGGAGCTGTTTTTT. Protein product: CASSIGRAGTGELFF.

V and J are TRBV24-1 and TRBJ1-4; 7 nucleotides agree with TRBD1. CDR1 KGHDR and CDR2 SFDVKD come from the germline V gene. This CDR3 is built from 17 residues. J was trimmed by 8 bases and V by 3 bases; bases with no gene match: 14. The CDR3 sequence: CATSDPGTTGLGEKLFF. The CDR3 DNA reads as TGTGCCACCAGTGATCCCGGTACGACAGGGTTGGGGGAAAAACTGTTTTTT.

The V call is TRBV9, the J call TRBJ1-5; 9 bases map to TRBD1. The V and J ends lost 5 bases and 7 bases, in that order; junction bases with no gene match: 10. The CDR3 spans 15 residues. Germline-derived CDR1 and CDR2 are SGDLS and YYNGEE. The CDR3 sequence is CASSPGQGTMQPQHF. In nucleotides, the CDR3 is TGTGCCAGCAGTCCGGGACAGGGAACGATGCAGCCCCAGCATTTT. Full variable domain (missing parts from reference TRBV9 and TRBJ1-5): DSGVTQTPKHLITATGQRVTLRCSPRSGDLSVYWYQQSLDQGLQFLIQYYNGEERAKGNILERFSAQQFPDLHSELNLSSLELGDSALYFCASSPGQGTMQPQHFGDGTRLSIL.

The chain is built from TRBV28 and TRBJ1-5; 10 bases map to TRBD1. After removal of 6 bases from V and 3 bases from J, the junction contained 11 bases not matched to a gene. Germline loops: CDR1 MDHEN, CDR2 SYDVKM. This CDR3 contains 17 residues. CDR3 sequence reads: CASSVPGQGRINQPQHF. CDR3 in DNA: TGTGCCAGCAGCGTACCGGGACAGGGGCGTATCAATCAGCCCCAGCATTTT.

The gene calls are TRBV10-2 and TRBJ1-2; D not certain. V dropped 7 bases and J dropped 8 bases, with 14 bases sitting between them. The length of the CDR3 is 12 residues. Germline V lookup: CDR1 WSHSY, CDR2 SAAADI. The CDR3 nucleotides are TGCGCCAGCACTGGTATCGAGGAGGGCTACACCTTC. This sequence encodes CASTGIEEGYTF.

This clone appeared a few times. This chain uses TRBV4-2 with TRBJ1-1; D not certain. Germline-derived CDR1 and CDR2 are LGHNA and YNFKEQ. V was shortened by 0 bases and J by 1 base, with 6 bases between the two germline ends. The CDR3 loop spans 14 amino acids. The CDR3 DNA follows: TGTGCCAGCAGCCAAGATGGGAGGAACACTGAAGCTTTCTTT. Translating it yields CASSQDGRNTEAFF.

The chain links TRBV5-1 to TRBJ2-5, with 8 bases that match TRBD1. Germline CDR1 SGHRS, CDR2 YFSETQ. J lost 5 bases, V lost 4 bases, and 16 bases had no gene match. CDR3 size: 17 residues. The CDR3 loop is CASSSGQGGWVVETQYF. The CDR3 coding sequence is TGCGCCAGCAGCAGCGGACAGGGCGGTTGGGTTGTGGAGACCCAGTACTTC.

The gene calls are TRBV9 and TRBJ2-3, with 11 bases that match TRBD2. Germline CDR1 reads SGDLS; CDR2 reads YYNGEE. This CDR3 has 16 amino acids. V gave up 4 bases and J gave up 6 bases; unmatched junction bases: 10. The CDR3 is CASSTHSGGAGDTQYF. The CDR3 region has the DNA TGTGCCAGCAGCACCCATAGCGGGGGGGCGGGGGATACGCAGTATTTT. Full variable domain (outside the CDR3, taken from reference TRBV9 and TRBJ2-3): DSGVTQTPKHLITATGQRVTLRCSPRSGDLSVYWYQQSLDQGLQFLIQYYNGEERAKGNILERFSAQQFPDLHSELNLSSLELGDSALYFCASSTHSGGAGDTQYFGPGTRLTVL.